The 26 T cell receptor beta chains below were found in one sample sequenced in a study of shared clonotypes between healthy human individuals. Data came from immunoSEQ multiplex PCR; TCRdb stores just in-frame clones and leaves some out. The sample includes approximately 250,000 clones, over 60% seen only once; the top ten take 11%. Sequencing input: memory CD4+ T cells sorted from blood. Subset of the sample: CD45RA-negative fraction. These receptors all stem from a man aged 25 to 45 in good health.

The chain joins TRBV10-1 to TRBJ2-1; D possibly corresponds to TRBD2 (6 bases). The CDR3 has 14 residues. The V gene's germline CDR1 is WNHNN and CDR2 SYGVQD (reference sequence). Trimming took off 5 bases at V and 5 bases at J, with 13 bases between the two ends. The DNA for the CDR3 is TGCGCCAGCAGTACGGGGGAGAGAAACAATGAGCAGTTCTTC. Translated: CASSTGERNNEQFF.

The CDR3, as DNA: TGCAGCGCCGGACATAGAAATGAAAAACTGTTTTTT. Its protein product is CSAGHRNEKLFF. The rearrangement uses TRBV29-1 and TRBJ1-4, with D possibly TRBD1 on 5 matching bases. Deletions cut 7 bases from V and 5 bases from J, with 11 bases between. The CDR3 has 12 residues. Germline CDR1 is SQVTM and CDR2 is ANQGSEA. The variable domain in full, completed from reference TRBV29-1 and TRBJ1-4, reads SAVISQKPSRDICQRGTSLTIQCQVDSQVTMMFWYRQQPGQSLTLIATANQGSEATYESGFVIDKFPISRPNLTFSTLTVSNMSPEDSSIYLCSAGHRNEKLFFGSGTQLSVL.

The CDR3 reads CATGPSYNEQFF. The CDR3 nucleotides are TGTGCCACAGGACCTTCCTACAATGAGCAGTTCTTC. The chain carries TRBV6-6 and TRBJ2-1; D is uncertain. CDR3 length equals 12 residues. The germline V gene has CDR1 MNHNY and CDR2 SVGAGI (reference sequence). Deletions cut 10 bases from V and 1 base from J, with 8 bases between.

The rearrangement links TRBV11-2 to TRBJ2-5; D is uncertain. There are 15 residues in the CDR3. Germline V lookup: CDR1 SGHAT, CDR2 FQNNGV. Trimming cost V 5 bases and J 5 bases, with 18 bases left between them. The CDR3 DNA sequence: TGTGCCAGCAGCCAAAATGCACTGGCTTTGGAGACCCAGTACTTC. This encodes CASSQNALALETQYF.

The chain joins TRBV18 to TRBJ2-3; D not certain. CDR1 and CDR2 (germline): KGHSH, LQKENI. V was pared by 5 bases and J by 1 base, with 19 bases between. The CDR3 runs to 17 residues. The CDR3 DNA reads TGTGCCAGCTCAGCCACCCCCATCGGTCCGGGCACAGATACGCAGTATTTT. This sequence encodes CASSATPIGPGTDTQYF.

The count of this clone is one. The V gene is TRBV6-4, the J gene TRBJ2-1; D possibly corresponds to TRBD1 (6 bases). Per germline, CDR1 MRHNA and CDR2 SNTAGT. Trimming removed 2 bases from V and 6 bases from J, with 8 bases in between. The CDR3 contains 13 residues. The CDR3 DNA follows: TGTGCCAGCAGTGACCAGGGGCTCAATGAGCAGTTCTTC. Translated, it gives CASSDQGLNEQFF.

This sequence joins TRBV28 and TRBJ2-7; TRBD1 or TRBD2 may be the D gene (5 bases each). V lost 6 bases, J lost 3 bases, and 18 bases lay in between. The germline gives CDR1 MDHEN, CDR2 SYDVKM. There are 15 residues in the CDR3. Here the CDR3 reads CASRFSGSNYYEQYF. The DNA for the CDR3 is TGTGCCAGCAGGTTCTCAGGGAGCAATTACTACGAGCAGTACTTC.

By share, this clone counts as medium-sized. The chain has TRBV7-2 and TRBJ2-3; TRBD1 aligns across 7 bases. The CDR3 consists of 11 residues. The V gene end was trimmed by 3 bases and the J gene end by 15 bases; junction bases not matched to a gene: 6. CDR1 is SGHTA and CDR2 is FQGNSA in the germline V gene. CDR3 coding DNA: TGTGCCAGCAGCTTCGGGACAGCTTCATATTTT. It encodes CASSFGTASYF. Full variable domain (missing parts from reference TRBV7-2 and TRBJ2-3): GAGVSQSPSNKVTEKGKDVELRCDPISGHTALYWYRQSLGQGLEFLIYFQGNSAPDKSGLPSDRFSAERTGGSVSTLTIQRTQQEDSAVYLCASSFGTASYFGPGTRLTVL.

The V call is TRBV19, the J call TRBJ2-1; 7 bases are a match to TRBD2. Germline V gene lookup returns CDR1 LNHDA and CDR2 SQIVND (reference sequence). There are 14 residues in the CDR3. V shed 6 bases, J shed 8 bases, and the junction held 10 bases outside the gene matches. DNA for the CDR3: TGTGCCAGTAGACCGACTAGCAACTCCGATGAGCAGTTCTTC. It is translated as CASRPTSNSDEQFF.

The V gene is TRBV5-1, the J gene TRBJ2-2, with D perhaps matching TRBD2 (5 bases). V shed 2 bases and J shed 3 bases, with 8 bases lying between them. The CDR3 is 14 residues long. CDR1 and CDR2 (germline): SGHRS, YFSETQ. The CDR3 DNA reads TGCGCCAGCAGCTTTTCCGGGGACACCGGGGAGCTGTTTTTT. Its protein product is CASSFSGDTGELFF.

The chain uses TRBV15 and TRBJ2-3, with a tentative D call TRBD2 (6 bases). CDR3 length: 15 residues. CDR1 and CDR2 (germline): LNHNV, YYDKDF (reference sequence). The germline V and J ends were trimmed by 4 bases and 1 base, with 12 bases remaining between them. The CDR3 spells CATSMEGQGTDTQYF. CDR3 nucleotide sequence: TGTGCCACCAGCATGGAGGGTCAAGGCACAGATACGCAGTATTTT.

This sequence joins TRBV7-6 and TRBJ2-1; 13 positions match TRBD2. This CDR3 has 18 residues. V was clipped by 5 bases and J by 6 bases; unmatched bases: 13. Per the germline V gene, CDR1 is SGHVS and CDR2 is FNYEAQ. CDR3 in DNA: TGTGCCAGCAGCCGCCTCGGTGGACTAGCGGGAGTGGGCAATGAGCAGTTCTTC. It encodes CASSRLGGLAGVGNEQFF.

The chain uses TRBV30 and TRBJ1-5; 12 bases line up with TRBD1. The CDR3 extends over 16 amino acids. The junction had 6 bases not matched to a gene; V was cut back by 0 bases and J by 6 bases. CDR1 GTSNPN and CDR2 SVGIG come from the germline V gene (reference sequence). The CDR3 protein is CAWSVPGQGARQPQHF. In DNA form, the CDR3 reads TGTGCCTGGAGTGTTCCGGGACAGGGGGCGCGTCAGCCCCAGCATTTT.

The chain combines TRBV5-1 with TRBJ2-1, with no clear D. Germline V gene sequence: CDR1 SGHRS, CDR2 YFSETQ. The ends were cut back, 4 bases at V and 5 bases at J, with 10 bases in the middle. The CDR3 contains 13 residues. The DNA for the CDR3 is TGCGCCAGCAGCCTCCCCCAGGACAATGAGCAGTTCTTC. Residues: CASSLPQDNEQFF.

V and J are TRBV7-8 and TRBJ2-1, with D perhaps TRBD1 (5 bases). The CDR3 is 14 amino acids. Germline V gene data show CDR1 as SGHVS and CDR2 as FQNEAQ. Trimming stripped 4 bases from V and 1 base from J, with 8 bases between. CDR3 sequence: CASSSRVSYNEQFF. DNA for the CDR3: TGTGCCAGCAGCTCCAGGGTTTCCTACAATGAGCAGTTCTTC.

The chain carries TRBV5-1 and TRBJ2-7, with TRBD2 matching over 16 bases. V dropped 4 bases and J dropped 4; count of bases not matched to a gene: 5. The CDR3 length is 16 residues. Germline V CDR1 and CDR2: SGHRS, YFSETQ. The CDR3 reads CASSIGTSGRGYEQYF. The CDR3 region has the DNA TGCGCCAGCAGCATCGGGACTAGCGGGAGGGGATACGAGCAGTACTTC. The whole variable domain, remainder taken from reference TRBV5-1 and TRBJ2-7, is KAGVTQTPRYLIKTRGQQVTLSCSPISGHRSVSWYQQTPGQGLQFLFEYFSETQRNKGNFPGRFSGRQFSNSRSEMNVSTLELGDSALYLCASSIGTSGRGYEQYFGPGTRLTVT.

The rearrangement uses TRBV5-1 and TRBJ2-5; TRBD1 agrees at 11 bases. The CDR3 runs to 14 residues. Trimming cost V 3 bases and J 4 bases; bases outside gene matches: 2. Germline CDR1 reads SGHRS; CDR2 reads YFSETQ. CDR3 sequence (DNA): TGCGCCAGCAGCTGGGGACAGGGGGTAGAGACCCAGTACTTC. This sequence encodes CASSWGQGVETQYF.

The chain recombines TRBV6-1 with TRBJ2-7; the D gene is possibly TRBD2 (6 bases). This CDR3 spans 15 amino acids. Trimming left V 4 bases short and J 4 bases short, with 17 bases between. Germline assignment: CDR1 MNHNS and CDR2 SASEGT. The DNA of the CDR3 is TGTGCCAGCAGTGCCGCCGGAGGGATGGGGTACGAGCAGTACTTC. This codes for CASSAAGGMGYEQYF.

The chain couples TRBV5-1 to TRBJ2-6, with 7 bases that match TRBD1. Trimming at V came to 2 bases and at J to 2 bases, leaving 7 bases not matched to a gene. In germline, CDR1 is SGHRS, CDR2 YFSETQ. The CDR3 has 17 amino acids. The CDR3, as DNA: TGCGCCAGCAGCTTTACTTCAACAGGGGCTGGGGCCAACGTCCTGACTTTC. It is translated as CASSFTSTGAGANVLTF.

V and J are TRBV20-1 and TRBJ2-7; no firm D call. The V end was cut by 1 base, the J end by 6 bases, with 4 bases between. The germline CDR1 and CDR2 sequences are DFQATT and SNEGSKA (reference sequence). The CDR3 loop spans 10 amino acids. The CDR3 DNA sequence: TGCAGTGCTAGAGGAACCGAGCAGTACTTC. Translated: CSARGTEQYF.

In this sample, this clone turned up once. The V gene is TRBV11-2, the J gene TRBJ2-1; D call uncertain. V was clipped by 1 base and J by 10 bases, with 8 bases between them. Germline V gives CDR1 SGHAT, CDR2 FQNNGV. CDR3 length equals 12 residues. Here the CDR3 reads CASSLVGGEQFF. The CDR3 DNA follows: TGTGCCAGCAGCTTAGTCGGTGGGGAGCAGTTCTTC.

Remarks on this clone: The sample holds other DNA sequences that translate to the same CDR3. V gene TRBV5-1 combines with J gene TRBJ2-2; D possibly matches TRBD1 or TRBD2 (5 bases each). Per germline, CDR1 SGHRS and CDR2 YFSETQ. This CDR3 is built from 16 residues. Between the trimmed V and J ends, which lost 0 bases and 7 bases, there was a span of 16 bases. The CDR3: CASSLEGPGMGGELFF. CDR3 DNA: TGCGCCAGCAGCTTGGAGGGGCCGGGGATGGGCGGGGAGCTGTTTTTT.

The chain joins TRBV11-3 to TRBJ2-1, with 9 bases fitting TRBD1. This CDR3 spans 19 amino acids. Germline CDR1 and CDR2: SGHNT and YENEEA. V shed 1 base, J shed 0 bases, and the junction held 10 bases outside the gene matches. CDR3 sequence reads: CASSLGAGTGQGSYNEQFF. As DNA, the CDR3 is TGTGCCAGCAGCTTAGGGGCTGGTACGGGACAGGGCTCCTACAATGAGCAGTTCTTC.

In this sample, this clone turned up once. The chain uses TRBV5-1 and TRBJ2-1; no clear D gene. Germline V gene lookup returns CDR1 SGHRS and CDR2 YFSETQ. This CDR3 is 13 amino acids long. V was clipped by 0 bases and J by 4 bases, with 5 bases between them. The CDR3 bases are TGCGCCAGCAGCTTGGCTCTTTACAATGAGCAGTTCTTC. It yields the protein CASSLALYNEQFF.

This chain links TRBV9 with TRBJ1-1; D possibly corresponds to TRBD1 (6 bases). The V and J ends lost 4 bases and 6 bases respectively, with 19 bases between them. The CDR3 extends over 15 amino acids. The V gene's germline CDR1 is SGDLS and CDR2 YYNGEE. The CDR3 loop reads CASSSMTGPGAEAFF. CDR3 DNA sequence: TGTGCCAGCAGCTCTATGACAGGTCCGGGCGCTGAAGCTTTCTTT.

The gene calls are TRBV6-1 and TRBJ2-7; possible D gene TRBD2, 7 bases. The CDR3 has 16 residues. Germline CDR1 and CDR2: MNHNS and SASEGT. Trimming left V 3 bases short and J 1 base short, with 16 bases between. The CDR3 loop reads CASSDPGGTTSYEQYF. As DNA, the CDR3 is TGTGCCAGCAGTGATCCCGGGGGGACAACTTCCTACGAGCAGTACTTC.